This TCR beta chain was captured by sequencing in a study of response to subunit inactivated influenza vaccine. One entry per CDR3 protein, called by TCRdb with MiXCR from the RT-PCR reads. The repertoire has about 500,000 distinct CDR3 sequences, 16% of them found once; the top ten carry 2.5% to 3.5%. There are a few counts of this clonotype. The antigen remains undetermined. Regarding the study as a whole: T cells newly recruited by each seasonal influenza vaccination are few, the authors suggested.

The germline CDR1 and CDR2 sequences are SGHAT and FQNNGV. Unmatched junction bases numbered 2, after V lost 6 bases and J lost 3 bases. This CDR3 has 13 residues. Here the sequenced sample was CD4+ T cells sorted from PBMCs, taken around 2 years after vaccination. This clonotype originated in a man between 50 and 69 years old who received an inactivated influenza vaccine. V and J are TRBV11-2 and TRBJ2-3, with 8 bases identical to TRBD2. The CDR3 DNA follows: TGTGCCAGCAGTAGCGGGGTGACAGATACGCAGTATTTT. The encoded protein is CASSSGVTDTQYF.